These T cell receptor beta chains were read from a single sample in a study of blood T cell repertoires in COVID-19. Generated by immunoSEQ multiplex PCR, the TCRdb table keeps only in-frame clones and is missing some. The sample consists of fewer than 400,000 clones, around 84% of them appearing once. The sequencing input was PBMCs or T cells enriched from blood (not recorded which). These receptors all come from a woman aged 30 to 39 who had been exposed to COVID-19. Each CDR3 is given with its conserved first and last residue. D genes are given only for firm matches. Where a row states a size, it is once, few, many or the class of an expanded clone; other rows omit it.

TRBJ2-5,TRBV2,-,-,TGTGCCAGCAGTGGACACCCGGTTGGTGGGGAGACCCAGTACTTC,CASSGHPVGGETQYF
TRBJ2-1,TRBV19,-,-,TGTGCCAGTGGACAGATCTATGAGCAGTTCTTC,CASGQIYEQFF
TRBJ2-4,TRBV28,-,-,TGTGCCAGCACCCCAGGCAGGGCCAAAAACATTCAGTACTTC,CASTPGRAKNIQYF
TRBJ2-4,TRBV2,-,TRBD2,TGTGCCAGCGTGGGACTAGCGGGGGCGGGGGACATTCAGTACTTC,CASVGLAGAGDIQYF
TRBJ2-6,TRBV6-5,-,-,TGTGCCAGCAGTTACTCGAGGGACTCTGGGGCCAACGTCCTGACTTTC,CASSYSRDSGANVLTF
TRBJ1-2,TRBV28,-,-,TGTGCCAGCAGTTTGTTCAGAACTAACTATGGCTACACCTTC,CASSLFRTNYGYTF
TRBJ1-4,TRBV9,-,TRBD1,TGTGCCAGCAGCGTAGGAGGGACAGGGAAGGATGAAAAACTGTTTTTT,CASSVGGTGKDEKLFF
TRBJ2-5,TRBV10-3,-,TRBD2,TGTGCCATCAGTGCTGGGAGGGCCCAAGAGACCCAGTACTTC,CAISAGRAQETQYF
TRBJ1-3,TRBV5-1,once,-,TGCGCCAGCAGCTTGGGGCGGGGGATCTCTGGAAACACCATATATTTT,CASSLGRGISGNTIYF
TRBJ1-3,TRBV11-2,-,-,TGTGCCAGCAGCCGGGGGGGTTCTGGAAACACCATATATTTT,CASSRGGSGNTIYF
TRBJ1-2,TRBV10-2,-,-,TGCGCCAGCAGTGAGTCGGCATACAACTATGGCTACACCTTC,CASSESAYNYGYTF
TRBJ1-1,TRBV10-2,once,-,TGCGCCAGCAGATCGGGACACATGAACACTGAAGCTTTCTTT,CASRSGHMNTEAFF
TRBJ1-6,TRBV7-6,-,-,TGTGCCAGCAGCCGCGGGAGCTCCTATAATTCACCCCTCCACTTT,CASSRGSSYNSPLHF
TRBJ1-6,TRBV19,-,-,TGTGCCAGTACTAACTCAGAGGACAGAATAAGCTCCTATAATTCACCCCTCCACTTT,CASTNSEDRISSYNSPLHF
TRBJ2-1,TRBV5-1,few,-,TGCGCCAGCAGCTCCGCAGGCCGCACGGAGCAGTTCTTC,CASSSAGRTEQFF
TRBJ1-1,TRBV5-1,-,-,TGCGCCAGCAGTCCAGGCTACAGGCAAGGGAACACTGAAGCTTTCTTT,CASSPGYRQGNTEAFF
TRBJ2-1,TRBV9,-,-,TGTGCCAGCAGCGTAGCGGGAGAGTCCTACAATGAGCAGTTCTTC,CASSVAGESYNEQFF
TRBJ1-2,TRBV4-1,-,-,TGCGCCAGCAGCCAAGCGGGACAATACTATGGCTACACCTTC,CASSQAGQYYGYTF
TRBJ2-7,TRBV9,-,TRBD2,TGTGCCAGCAGTTATAGCGGGGCGTCTTCCGAGCAGTACTTC,CASSYSGASSEQYF
TRBJ1-2,TRBV10-3,-,-,TGTGCCATCAGTGAGTCGAGTCCTCGGTTGGAGGGCTACACCTTC,CAISESSPRLEGYTF
TRBJ1-2,TRBV9,-,TRBD1,TGTGCCAGCAGCAATATACTCCGGGACAGGGAGAATGGCTACACCTTC,CASSNILRDRENGYTF
TRBJ2-1,TRBV5-6,-,TRBD1,TGTGCCAGCAGCCCCCCCGAGGGACAGGGCTACAATGAGCAGTTCTTC,CASSPPEGQGYNEQFF
TRBJ1-3,TRBV28,-,-,TGTGCCAGCAGTTTAAAGCTAAACACCATATATTTT,CASSLKLNTIYF
TRBJ1-3,TRBV14,-,-,TGTGCCAGCAGCCCTGTAGGGGCTGGAAACACCATATATTTT,CASSPVGAGNTIYF
TRBJ1-2,TRBV28,-,TRBD1,TGTGCCGGCAGTCCTCGGGACAGGGGGACCTATGGCTACACCTTC,CAGSPRDRGTYGYTF
TRBJ2-7,TRBV20-1,-,-,TGCAGTGCTAGTGGGGACGGGGGGCTCGGGTCCTACGAGCAGTACTTC,CSASGDGGLGSYEQYF
TRBJ2-2,TRBV30,-,-,TGTGCCTGGAATGCGAAGAACACCGGGGAGCTGTTTTTT,CAWNAKNTGELFF
TRBJ1-5,TRBV28,-,-,TGTGCCGGGAGGAGGACGGGAGGGGGTAATCAGCCCCAGCATTTT,CAGRRTGGGNQPQHF
TRBJ2-2,TRBV6-2/TRBV6-3,-,TRBD2,TGTGCCAGCAGTCGGACTAGCGGACGAACCGGGGAGCTGTTTTTT,CASSRTSGRTGELFF
TRBJ1-2,TRBV3-1/TRBV3-2,-,-,TGTGCCAGCAGTCACCGAGGAGAGTCGGCCTATGGCTACACCTTC,CASSHRGESAYGYTF
TRBJ2-2,TRBV4-1,-,-,TGCGCCAGCAGCCTAGAGTCTGCGGAAGAACGCGCGAACACCGGGGAGCTGTTTTTT,CASSLESAEERANTGELFF